This passage covers 14 T cell receptor beta chains from one sample sequenced in a study of cytomegalovirus exposure and HLA in healthy donors. Primers included in the PCR were 60 Vbeta and 13 Jbeta primers. Only in-frame clones appear in the TCRdb table, and some are missing; sequencing was by immunoSEQ multiplex PCR. The sample has some 170,000 clones; roughly 81% are singletons. The specimen sequenced was PBMCs. These receptor sequences come from a woman under 30 in good health and CMV-seropositive.

The chain carries TRBV6-1 and TRBJ2-5; D uncertain. V lost 6 bases to trimming and J lost 0 bases, with 14 bases between them. The CDR3 runs to 15 residues. CDR1 and CDR2 (germline): MNHNS, SASEGT. In DNA, the CDR3 is TGTGCCAGCAGCGCGAACAGCCTTTACCAAGAGACCCAGTACTTC. Its translation is CASSANSLYQETQYF.

Only a few counts were recorded for this clone. The J gene is TRBJ2-5, the V gene TRBV6-1, with a tentative D call TRBD1 (6 bases). The germline V gene encodes CDR1 MNHNS and CDR2 SASEGT. V gave up 1 base and J gave up 9 bases, with 18 bases separating them. There are 15 residues in the CDR3. CDR3 loop: CASSEDRDLWGPQYF. CDR3 nucleotide sequence: TGTGCCAGCAGTGAAGACAGGGACCTTTGGGGACCCCAGTACTTC.

The chain has TRBV7-8 and TRBJ2-5; a possible D gene is TRBD2 (6 bases). V was pared by 3 bases and J by 5 bases, with 13 bases between. The CDR3 covers 14 residues. CDR1 and CDR2 (germline): SGHVS, FQNEAQ. This chain's CDR3 is CASSFFTGVETQYF. The CDR3 nucleotides read TGTGCCAGCAGCTTCTTTACGGGGGTGGAGACCCAGTACTTC.

This clone was observed once. The chain carries TRBV19 and TRBJ2-7; tentatively, D is TRBD1 (6 bases). CDR1 is LNHDA and CDR2 is SQIVND in the germline V gene (reference sequence). This CDR3 spans 16 amino acids. V dropped 3 bases and J dropped 0 bases, with 15 bases sitting between them. The CDR3: CASSMGTIDSSYEQYF. The CDR3 DNA reads as TGTGCCAGTAGTATGGGGACAATAGACAGCTCCTACGAGCAGTACTTC.

In nucleotides, the CDR3 is TGTGCCAGCAGCTTAAGCCCGGGACAGACGGAATCACCCCTCCACTTT. Translating gives CASSLSPGQTESPLHF. The rearrangement links TRBV13 to TRBJ1-6, with 7 bases lining up with TRBD1. This CDR3 has 16 amino acids. Losses at the gene ends were 2 bases for V and 10 bases for J; bases not matched to a gene: 11. Germline V lookup: CDR1 PRHDT, CDR2 FYEKMQ (reference sequence).

The table lists this clone with a count of one. The chain employs TRBV27 and TRBJ2-1; possibly TRBD2 for D (5 bases). Germline V gives CDR1 MNHEY, CDR2 SMNVEV (reference sequence). Trimming took off 3 bases at V and 9 bases at J, with 12 bases between the two ends. The CDR3 runs to 13 residues. CDR3 sequence (DNA): TGTGCCAGCAGTTTTAGAGGGTCCCTTGAGCAGTTCTTC. Translated: CASSFRGSLEQFF.

The chain is built from TRBV5-1 and TRBJ1-1; D is ambiguous. Trimming removed 0 bases at V and 1 base at J, with 10 bases between. The CDR3 covers 15 residues. Germline loops: CDR1 SGHRS, CDR2 YFSETQ. The chain's CDR3 is CASSLASAGNTEAFF. The CDR3 nucleotides read TGCGCCAGCAGCTTGGCCTCGGCGGGGAACACTGAAGCTTTCTTT.

The chain employs TRBV6-5 and TRBJ2-2, with TRBD2 identical over 7 bases. The germline V gene has CDR1 MNHEY and CDR2 SVGAGI. V gave up 6 bases and J gave up 0 bases; unmatched junction bases: 1. This CDR3 has 14 residues. The CDR3 DNA is TGTGCCAGCAGGCGGGGGACGAACACCGGGGAGCTGTTTTTT. Its protein is CASRRGTNTGELFF.

This chain connects TRBV2 to TRBJ2-7; 9 bases match TRBD1. Germline CDR1 and CDR2: SNHLY and FYNNEI. The CDR3 spans 16 residues. V was pared by 8 bases and J by 0 bases, with 11 bases of the junction left unmatched. The CDR3 loop reads CASYIPGQGISYEQYF. The CDR3 nucleotides read TGTGCCAGCTATATTCCGGGACAGGGAATCTCCTACGAGCAGTACTTC.

The rearrangement joins TRBV30 to TRBJ2-7; TRBD2 agrees at 9 bases. J lost 3 bases, V lost 4 bases, and 13 bases had no gene match. Per the germline V gene, CDR1 is GTSNPN and CDR2 is SVGIG (reference sequence). The CDR3 is 16 residues long. The CDR3: CAWKPPSGVFHYEQYF. DNA for the CDR3: TGTGCCTGGAAGCCCCCTAGCGGGGTATTCCACTACGAGCAGTACTTC. The entire variable domain, with the rest obtained from reference TRBV30 and TRBJ2-7, is as follows: SQTIHQWPATLVQPVGSPLSLECTVEGTSNPNLYWYRQAAGRGLQLLFYSVGIGQISSEVPQNLSASRPQDRQFILSSKKLLLSDSGFYLCAWKPPSGVFHYEQYFGPGTRLTVT.

Here the CDR3 DNA reads TGTGCCAGCAGCTTAACGGGGGGGGAAGGTGAAGCTTTCTTT. This codes for CASSLTGGEGEAFF. The gene calls are TRBV7-8 and TRBJ1-1, with D possibly being TRBD1 (5 bases). There are 14 residues in the CDR3. V was pared by 2 bases and J by 7 bases, with 14 bases between. Per germline, CDR1 SGHVS and CDR2 FQNEAQ.

The chain carries TRBV29-1 and TRBJ2-1, with D perhaps matching TRBD2 (6 bases). Germline V gene sequence: CDR1 SQVTM, CDR2 ANQGSEA. The CDR3 covers 13 residues. V was trimmed by 5 bases and J by 3 bases, leaving 11 bases between them. CDR3 sequence (DNA): TGCAGCGTTTCTCGCGGGGACTACAATGAGCAGTTCTTC. This codes for CSVSRGDYNEQFF.

This clone was seen at least ten times. The J gene is TRBJ2-3, the V gene TRBV4-2; 8 nucleotides align to TRBD2. The CDR3 is 17 residues long. Germline loops: CDR1 LGHNA, CDR2 YNFKEQ. J lost 3 bases, V lost 0 bases, and 8 bases had no gene match. The CDR3 here is CASSQDPVRGGTDTQYF. In DNA form, the CDR3 reads TGTGCCAGCAGCCAAGACCCGGTCCGGGGGGGAACAGATACGCAGTATTTT.

V and J are TRBV11-2 and TRBJ1-4; the D is unclear. This CDR3 region has 14 residues. CDR1 and CDR2 (germline): SGHAT, FQNNGV. Trimming stripped 5 bases from V and 0 bases from J, with 7 bases between. The CDR3 bases are TGTGCCAGCAGCCTCACATCAACTAATGAAAAACTGTTTTTT. Its protein product is CASSLTSTNEKLFF.